This T cell receptor (beta chain) was obtained from a study of shared clonotypes between healthy human individuals. Background on the study: CD4 naive and memory got three plates each, CD8 naive two, CD8 memory one.

Approximately 220 ng DNA, 30,000 to 35,000 T cell genomes, went into each sorted-subset replicate PCR. The assay was immunoSEQ multiplex PCR, and TCRdb's table has in-frame clones only and misses some. This sample carries around 1.5 million clones, nearly 99% of them seen once, and the ten largest clones take about 0.45%. CDR1 is MNHNS and CDR2 is SASEGT in the germline V gene. This CDR3 has 16 amino acids. The V gene end was trimmed by 3 bases and the J gene end by 0 bases; junction bases not matched to a gene: 4. This clonotype originated in a man aged 30-40 years in good health. V usage is TRBV6-1 and J usage is TRBJ2-3; TRBD1 matches at 9 bases. The sequenced sample was naive CD4+ T cells sorted from blood. Subset here: CD45RA+ positively selected. CDR3: CASSDPGQGSTDTQYF. As DNA, the CDR3 is TGTGCCAGCAGTGACCCGGGACAGGGAAGCACAGATACGCAGTATTTT.